This TCR beta chain derives from a study of blood T cell repertoires in COVID-19. CDR1 and CDR2 (germline): MDHEN, SYDVKM. V was pared by 3 bases and J by 3 bases, with 5 bases of the junction left unmatched. The CDR3 extends over 16 amino acids. This clone occurred a few times. Some clones are missing from TCRdb's copy, which holds only in-frame ones; the method was immunoSEQ multiplex PCR. The sample consists of about 170,000 clones, about four fifths of them appearing once. The chain combines TRBV28 with TRBJ1-4; 9 bases match TRBD1. This sequence was found in an elderly woman with acute or convalescent COVID-19. Sequences were obtained from peripheral blood. The DNA of the CDR3 is TGTGCCAGCAGTTTTCAGACAGGGGGACCTAATGAAAAACTGTTTTTT. Translation gives CASSFQTGGPNEKLFF.